The 8 T cell receptor beta chains in this list originate from one sample, sequenced in a study of beta chain features in type 1 diabetes. Since all of the isolated RNA was reverse transcribed, expressed TCRB transcripts were what got sequenced. Using immunoSEQ multiplex PCR, the repertoire was profiled, and TCRdb retains in-frame clones only, with some absent. The sample yields under 550,000 clones, around 10% seen once. Sequencing used naive CD4+ T cells from blood. The receptors originated from a woman under 30 in good health.

This clone has a count of ten or more. This sequence joins TRBV14 and TRBJ2-1; D remains unclear. The CDR3 extends over 14 amino acids. V dropped 2 bases and J dropped 5 bases, with 10 bases sitting between them. CDR1 is SGHDN, CDR2 FVKESK, per germline. CDR3 sequence (DNA): TGTGCCAGCAGCCAACAGATTCTCGACAATGAGCAGTTCTTC. It specifies CASSQQILDNEQFF.

A few counts support this clone. V gene TRBV27 combines with J gene TRBJ2-3, with D possibly TRBD2 on 6 matching bases. V lost 5 bases and J lost 1, with 25 bases in between. Germline CDR1 and CDR2: MNHEY and SMNVEV (reference sequence). The CDR3 is 19 amino acids. The CDR3 DNA is TGTGCCAGCAGTCGAAGGAGGGATTCTGACGGATTCGGCACAGATACGCAGTATTTT. This translates into CASSRRRDSDGFGTDTQYF.

This sequence joins TRBV15 and TRBJ2-1, with a weak D call TRBD1 (6 bases). The CDR3 is 13 amino acids. CDR1 and CDR2 from the germline V gene are LNHNV and YYDKDF (reference sequence). Trimming took off 4 bases at V and 6 bases at J, with 10 bases between the two ends. The CDR3 DNA follows: TGTGCCACCAGCAACGGACAGACCAATGAGCAGTTCTTC. Translated, it gives CATSNGQTNEQFF.

The table lists this clone with a few counts. The rearrangement links TRBV14 to TRBJ2-3, with 8 bases identical to TRBD1. Trimming removed 1 base from V and 11 bases from J; junction bases left unmatched: 5. Germline CDR1 SGHDN, CDR2 FVKESK. The CDR3 spans 13 residues. The CDR3 loop reads CASSQVGQGVQYF. The DNA for the CDR3 is TGTGCCAGCAGCCAAGTCGGACAGGGAGTGCAGTATTTT.

This chain links TRBV7-2 with TRBJ2-3, with a possible D match to TRBD1 (6 bases). From germline, CDR1 is SGHTA and CDR2 FQGNSA. Trimming shortened V by 3 bases and J by 4 bases, and 17 bases separated the two germline ends. The CDR3 spans 16 residues. CDR3 sequence: CASSFNPYRAPDTQYF. The CDR3 DNA sequence: TGTGCCAGCAGCTTTAATCCCTACAGGGCCCCAGATACGCAGTATTTT.

This chain links TRBV29-1 with TRBJ1-5; D is unresolved. Trimming shortened V by 7 bases and J by 5 bases, and 15 bases separated the two germline ends. The germline V gene encodes CDR1 SQVTM and CDR2 ANQGSEA. The CDR3 sequence is 13 residues long. In nucleotides, the CDR3 is TGCAGCGAACTGTTAAGGGCGGATCAGCCCCAGCATTTT. The encoded protein is CSELLRADQPQHF.

The rearrangement uses TRBV19 and TRBJ2-7, with TRBD1 as a possible D gene (6 bases). CDR1 is LNHDA and CDR2 is SQIVND in the germline V gene (reference sequence). There are 14 residues in the CDR3. With 6 bases removed from V and 9 bases from J, the gap between germline ends came to 21 bases. CDR3 sequence reads: CASSSDSPVRVQYF. The CDR3 region has the DNA TGTGCCAGTAGCTCGGACAGCCCTGTGCGGGTGCAGTACTTC.

This clone has just a few counts. The genes are TRBV18 and TRBJ2-7, with 10 positions matching TRBD2. Germline V lookup: CDR1 KGHSH, CDR2 LQKENI. V shed 0 bases and J 4 bases; nucleotides not matched to a gene: 0. The CDR3 is made up of 14 amino acids. CDR3 residues: CASSPPGLAYEQYF. CDR3 DNA sequence: TGTGCCAGCTCACCACCGGGACTAGCGTACGAGCAGTACTTC.